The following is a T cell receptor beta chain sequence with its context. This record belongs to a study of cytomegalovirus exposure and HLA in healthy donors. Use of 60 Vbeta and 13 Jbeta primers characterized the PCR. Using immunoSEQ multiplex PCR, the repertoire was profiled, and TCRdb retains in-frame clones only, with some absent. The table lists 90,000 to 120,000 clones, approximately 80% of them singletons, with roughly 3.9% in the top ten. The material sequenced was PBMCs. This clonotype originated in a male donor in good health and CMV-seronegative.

For the CDR3, the DNA is TGTGCCAGCAGCATGTCGACTAGCGGGATGAACACCGGGGAGCTGTTTTTT. Encoded protein: CASSMSTSGMNTGELFF. This chain joins TRBV9 and TRBJ2-2; 11 nucleotides match TRBD2. The junction had 6 bases not matched to a gene; V was cut back by 4 bases and J by 1 base. The CDR3 has 17 amino acids. Per germline, CDR1 SGDLS and CDR2 YYNGEE. The whole variable domain, remainder taken from reference TRBV9 and TRBJ2-2, is DSGVTQTPKHLITATGQRVTLRCSPRSGDLSVYWYQQSLDQGLQFLIQYYNGEERAKGNILERFSAQQFPDLHSELNLSSLELGDSALYFCASSMSTSGMNTGELFFGEGSRLTVL.